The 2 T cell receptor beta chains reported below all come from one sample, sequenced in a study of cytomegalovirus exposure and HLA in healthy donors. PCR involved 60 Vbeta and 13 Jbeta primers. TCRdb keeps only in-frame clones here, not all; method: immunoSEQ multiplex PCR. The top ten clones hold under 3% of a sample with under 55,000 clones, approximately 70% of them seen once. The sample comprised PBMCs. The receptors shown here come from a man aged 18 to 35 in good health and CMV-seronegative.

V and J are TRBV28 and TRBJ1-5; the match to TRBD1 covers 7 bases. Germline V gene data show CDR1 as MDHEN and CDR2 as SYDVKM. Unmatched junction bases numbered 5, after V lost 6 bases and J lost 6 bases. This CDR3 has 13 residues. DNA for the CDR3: TGTGCCAGCAGCACAGGGGATCGTCAGCCCCAGCATTTT. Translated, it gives CASSTGDRQPQHF.

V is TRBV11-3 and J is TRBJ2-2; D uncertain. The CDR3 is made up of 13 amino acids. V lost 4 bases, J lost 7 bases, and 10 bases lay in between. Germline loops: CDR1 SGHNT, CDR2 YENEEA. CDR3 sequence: CASSSNSHGELFF. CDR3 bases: TGTGCCAGCAGCTCCAACAGTCACGGGGAGCTGTTTTTT.